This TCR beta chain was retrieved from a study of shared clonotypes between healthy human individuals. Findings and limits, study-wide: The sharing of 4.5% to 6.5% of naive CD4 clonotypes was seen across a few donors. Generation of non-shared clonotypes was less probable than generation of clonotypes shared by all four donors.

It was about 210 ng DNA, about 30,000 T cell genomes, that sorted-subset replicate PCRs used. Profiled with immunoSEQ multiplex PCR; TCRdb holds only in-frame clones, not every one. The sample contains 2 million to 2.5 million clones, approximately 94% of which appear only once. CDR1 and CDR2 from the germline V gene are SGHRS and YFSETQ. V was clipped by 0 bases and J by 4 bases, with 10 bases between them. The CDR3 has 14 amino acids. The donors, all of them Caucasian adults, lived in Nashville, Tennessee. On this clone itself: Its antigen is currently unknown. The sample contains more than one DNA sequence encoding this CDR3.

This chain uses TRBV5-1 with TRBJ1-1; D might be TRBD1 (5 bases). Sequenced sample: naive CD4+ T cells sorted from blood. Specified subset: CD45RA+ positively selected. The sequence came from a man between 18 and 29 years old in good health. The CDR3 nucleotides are TGCGCCAGCAGCTTGGTTGCAGGGAGCACTGAAGCTTTCTTT. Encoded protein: CASSLVAGSTEAFF.